These 25 T cell receptor beta chains share one sample of origin, sequenced in a study of control samples from healthy donors and cancer patients. Sequenced by immunoSEQ multiplex PCR; TCRdb stores in-frame clones only, minus some. This table has some 150,000 clones, 94% appearing once. Sequenced material: blood. The source of these receptors is a man aged 35-49 years in good health.

V is TRBV7-9 and J is TRBJ2-1, with D perhaps matching TRBD1 (5 bases). The CDR3 sequence is 13 residues long. The germline V gene encodes CDR1 SEHNR and CDR2 FQNEAQ (reference sequence). The V and J ends lost 5 bases and 4 bases respectively, with 9 bases between them. CDR3 nucleotides: TGTGCCAGCAGCCTACAGGAGTACAATGAGCAGTTCTTC. Protein sequence: CASSLQEYNEQFF. The entire variable domain, with the rest obtained from reference TRBV7-9 and TRBJ2-1, is as follows: DTGVSQNPRHKITKRGQNVTFRCDPISEHNRLYWYRQTLGQGPEFLTYFQNEAQLEKSRLLSDRFSAERPKGSFSTLEIQRTEQGDSAMYLCASSLQEYNEQFFGPGTRLTVL.

This chain joins TRBV27 and TRBJ1-5, with 7 bases lining up with TRBD1. CDR1 is MNHEY and CDR2 is SMNVEV in the germline V gene (reference sequence). Trimming cost V 0 bases and J 2 bases; bases outside gene matches: 4. This CDR3 spans 16 amino acids. The DNA of the CDR3 is TGTGCCAGCAGTTTATCGAGACAGGGTGGCAATCAGCCCCAGCATTTT. Translation: CASSLSRQGGNQPQHF.

The genes are TRBV21-1 and TRBJ1-2; the table names TRBD1, a call not compared with the DNA. TRBV21-1 is a documented pseudogene. The CDR3 is made up of 16 amino acids. Written as DNA, the CDR3 is TGTGCCAGCAGCAAAGCGGGACAGAGCCCCAACTATGGCTACACCTTC. Encoded protein: CASSKAGQSPNYGYTF.

The chain couples TRBV5-6 to TRBJ1-4, with D hard to call. This CDR3 is 16 amino acids long. Germline V gene lookup returns CDR1 SGHDT and CDR2 YYEEEE. The V end was cut by 0 bases, the J end by 3 bases, with 12 bases between. Written as DNA, the CDR3 is TGTGCCAGCAGCTTGGGACTAAATGGCGCTAATGAAAAACTGTTTTTT. This codes for CASSLGLNGANEKLFF.

The CDR3 DNA follows: TGTGCCAGCAGCCCAACAGGTGGGGATGGCACTGAAGCTTTCTTT. Translating gives CASSPTGGDGTEAFF. The V call is TRBV9, the J call TRBJ1-1; possibly TRBD1 for D (5 bases). The CDR3 spans 15 residues. The V gene's germline CDR1 is SGDLS and CDR2 YYNGEE. Trimming cost V 4 bases and J 4 bases, with 17 bases left between them.

J is TRBJ2-2 and V is TRBV5-6; tentatively, D is TRBD2 (5 bases). This CDR3 region has 16 residues. Looked up from germline, CDR1 is SGHDT and CDR2 is YYEEEE. Trimming pared 0 bases from V and 7 bases from J, leaving 16 bases between. The CDR3 DNA is TGTGCCAGCAGCTTGGCCCAGCGGACCTTGGGCGGGGAGCTGTTTTTT. Translation gives CASSLAQRTLGGELFF.

This chain connects TRBV9 to TRBJ2-3; maybe TRBD2 (7 bases). The CDR3 spans 15 residues. Deletions cut 0 bases from V and 5 bases from J, with 13 bases between. Germline CDR1 reads SGDLS; CDR2 reads YYNGEE. This chain's CDR3 is CASSVVSGEGDTQYF. The CDR3 DNA reads TGTGCCAGCAGCGTAGTTTCAGGGGAGGGAGATACGCAGTATTTT.

V is TRBV5-6 and J is TRBJ2-7; D unclear. The length of the CDR3 is 14 residues. With 2 bases removed from V and 2 bases from J, the gap between germline ends came to 11 bases. Germline values: CDR1 SGHDT, CDR2 YYEEEE. Written as DNA, the CDR3 is TGTGCCAGCAGCTTTACCCTGCGGCCCTACGAGCAGTACTTC. It is translated as CASSFTLRPYEQYF.

V usage is TRBV24-1 and J usage is TRBJ1-2; 10 bases match TRBD1. Germline V CDR1 and CDR2: KGHDR, SFDVKD. This CDR3 is built from 14 residues. With 4 bases clipped from V and 4 bases from J, the junction kept 2 bases outside the gene matches. CDR3 in amino acids: CATSEGDRGYGYTF. In DNA form, the CDR3 reads TGTGCCACCAGTGAGGGGGACAGGGGCTATGGCTACACCTTC.

In this sample, this clone turned up a few times. The chain uses TRBV6-5 and TRBJ2-6; no definite D call. Deletions cut 6 bases from V and 0 bases from J, with 9 bases between. Germline V lookup: CDR1 MNHEY, CDR2 SVGAGI. The CDR3 covers 15 residues. The CDR3 region is CASRPPRSGANVLTF. The DNA for the CDR3 is TGTGCCAGCAGACCACCCCGCTCTGGGGCCAACGTCCTGACTTTC.

This chain links TRBV24-1 with TRBJ2-2; tentative D call: TRBD2 (5 bases). The CDR3 extends over 15 amino acids. Trimming stripped 3 bases from V and 5 bases from J, with 12 bases between. CDR1 is KGHDR and CDR2 is SFDVKD in the germline V gene. CDR3 nucleotide sequence: TGTGCCACCAGTGATGCCACAAGGAGGACCGGGGAGCTGTTTTTT. It specifies CATSDATRRTGELFF.

The chain joins TRBV7-9 to TRBJ2-1; TRBD1 matches at 8 bases. CDR3 length equals 18 residues. Trimming at V came to 1 base and at J to 7 bases, leaving 15 bases not matched to a gene. The germline CDR1 and CDR2 sequences are SEHNR and FQNEAQ (reference sequence). This chain's CDR3 is CASSLVQGAARSGNEQFF. In nucleotides, the CDR3 is TGTGCCAGCAGCTTAGTGCAGGGGGCTGCCCGCTCAGGAAATGAGCAGTTCTTC.

The chain recombines TRBV28 with TRBJ2-6; no clear D. Germline V gives CDR1 MDHEN, CDR2 SYDVKM. This CDR3 contains 13 residues. V was shortened by 5 bases and J by 1 base, with 3 bases between the two germline ends. The CDR3 DNA sequence: TGTGCCAGCAGTCTATCTGGGGCCAACGTCCTGACTTTC. Encoded protein: CASSLSGANVLTF.

This clone has more than one count but fewer than ten. This chain links TRBV2 with TRBJ1-1; tentative D call: TRBD1 (6 bases). V was trimmed by 5 bases and J by 5 bases, leaving 12 bases between them. The CDR3 covers 13 residues. Germline V gene lookup returns CDR1 SNHLY and CDR2 FYNNEI. The CDR3 coding sequence is TGTGCCAGCAGTTCACAGGGTCGGACTGAAGCTTTCTTT. It codes for CASSSQGRTEAFF.

Notes on this clone: At one end, the junction sequence differs from germline, possibly due to a read error. This sequence joins TRBV5-4 and TRBJ2-3; D unresolved. The CDR3 consists of 14 residues. Germline V CDR1 and CDR2: SGHNT, YYREEE (reference sequence). CDR3: CASSLGLESDTQYF. The CDR3 DNA reads TGTGCCAGCAGCTTGGGGCTAGAATCAGACACGCAGTATTTT.

The chain joins TRBV7-2 to TRBJ1-2, with 10 bases identical to TRBD1. This CDR3 comprises 16 residues. Germline V gene data show CDR1 as SGHTA and CDR2 as FQGNSA. With 4 bases clipped from V and 7 bases from J, the junction kept 12 bases outside the gene matches. The CDR3: CASSSAGQGRRGGYTF. CDR3 nucleotides: TGTGCCAGCAGCTCCGCGGGACAGGGGCGCCGAGGTGGCTACACCTTC.

V and J are TRBV7-8 and TRBJ1-4; TRBD1 might be the D (5 bases). The CDR3 loop spans 16 amino acids. CDR1 and CDR2 from the germline V gene are SGHVS and FQNEAQ. V was trimmed by 1 base and J by 5 bases, leaving 14 bases between them. The CDR3: CASSLGLGVVNEKLFF. Here the CDR3 DNA reads TGTGCCAGCAGCTTAGGACTAGGGGTGGTGAATGAAAAACTGTTTTTT. Combining the CDR3 with reference TRBV7-8 and TRBJ1-4 gives the whole variable domain GAGVSQSPRYKVAKRGQDVALRCDPISGHVSLFWYQQALGQGPEFLTYFQNEAQLDKSGLPSDRFFAERPEGSVSTLKIQRTQQEDSAVYLCASSLGLGVVNEKLFFGSGTQLSVL.

J is TRBJ2-1 and V is TRBV5-6, with 10 bases that match TRBD1. This CDR3 is 16 amino acids long. Trimming removed 6 bases from V and 2 bases from J; junction bases left unmatched: 8. Germline V CDR1 and CDR2: SGHDT, YYEEEE. The CDR3 protein is CASTPPGTGAYNEQFF. The CDR3 bases are TGTGCCAGCACCCCTCCGGGGACAGGGGCCTACAATGAGCAGTTCTTC.

The gene calls are TRBV5-1 and TRBJ1-2, with TRBD1 matching over 8 bases. The CDR3 runs 14 residues. The junction had 7 bases not matched to a gene; V was cut back by 3 bases and J by 6 bases. In germline, CDR1 is SGHRS, CDR2 YFSETQ. For the CDR3, the DNA is TGCGCCAGCAGCTCTGGACAGGGTTTTGATGGCTACACCTTC. The encoded protein is CASSSGQGFDGYTF. The variable domain in full, with the rest retrieved from reference TRBV5-1 and TRBJ1-2, is KAGVTQTPRYLIKTRGQQVTLSCSPISGHRSVSWYQQTPGQGLQFLFEYFSETQRNKGNFPGRFSGRQFSNSRSEMNVSTLELGDSALYLCASSSGQGFDGYTFGSGTRLTVV.

V usage is TRBV11-2 and J usage is TRBJ2-2; no definite D call. CDR1 is SGHAT, CDR2 FQNNGV, per germline. The CDR3 consists of 14 residues. V was trimmed by 1 base and J by 0 bases, leaving 3 bases between them. The CDR3 reads CASSLGTNTGELFF. CDR3 coding DNA: TGTGCCAGCAGCTTAGGAACGAACACCGGGGAGCTGTTTTTT. Looking up the rest from reference TRBV11-2 and TRBJ2-2 gives the full variable domain: EAGVAQSPRYKIIEKRQSVAFWCNPISGHATLYWYQQILGQGPKLLIQFQNNGVVDDSQLPKDRFSAERLKGVDSTLKIQPAKLEDSAVYLCASSLGTNTGELFFGEGSRLTVL.

The CDR3 loop reads CASSEPGLNTEAFF. The CDR3 bases are TGTGCCAGCAGTGAACCGGGGTTGAACACTGAAGCTTTCTTT. This chain uses TRBV6-1 with TRBJ1-1; D is unresolved. The V gene's germline CDR1 is MNHNS and CDR2 SASEGT. V dropped 2 bases and J dropped 0 bases, with 7 bases sitting between them. The CDR3 has 14 residues.

The gene calls are TRBV18 and TRBJ1-1, with 7 nucleotides matching TRBD1. Germline assignment: CDR1 KGHSH and CDR2 LQKENI. The CDR3 is 12 amino acids. V trimming: 0 bases; J trimming: 11 bases; junction bases outside the gene matches: 3. CDR3 protein: CASSPPTGRAFF. The DNA for the CDR3 is TGTGCCAGCTCACCACCGACAGGGAGGGCTTTCTTT.

V is TRBV18 and J is TRBJ1-2, with D possibly being TRBD1 (5 bases). The germline gives CDR1 KGHSH, CDR2 LQKENI. V lost 3 bases and J 4 bases, leaving 15 bases between the germline ends. The CDR3 runs 15 residues. CDR3 in DNA: TGTGCCAGCTCACCGGGGGAGGGCGATAGCTATGGCTACACCTTC. It is translated as CASSPGEGDSYGYTF.

The genes are TRBV2 and TRBJ1-1; D unclear. V dropped 10 bases and J dropped 1 base, with 10 bases sitting between them. Germline V CDR1 and CDR2: SNHLY, FYNNEI. The CDR3 is made up of 12 amino acids. The CDR3 DNA sequence: TGTGCCACTACCCTGAGGAACACTGAAGCTTTCTTT. It translates to CATTLRNTEAFF.

The chain joins TRBV28 to TRBJ2-7; D call uncertain. Germline CDR1 reads MDHEN; CDR2 reads SYDVKM. V lost 1 base, J lost 2 bases, and 12 bases lay in between. The CDR3 is 15 residues long. As DNA, the CDR3 is TGTGCCAGCAGTTTATTTATCGGATCCACCTACGAGCAGTACTTC. Amino acid sequence: CASSLFIGSTYEQYF.